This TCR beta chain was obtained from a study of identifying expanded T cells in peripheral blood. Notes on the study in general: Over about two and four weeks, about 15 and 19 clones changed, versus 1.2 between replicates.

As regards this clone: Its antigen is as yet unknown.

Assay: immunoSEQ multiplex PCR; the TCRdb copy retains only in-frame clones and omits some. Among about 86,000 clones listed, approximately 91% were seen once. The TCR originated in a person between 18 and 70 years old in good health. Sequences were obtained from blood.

The CDR3 nucleotides are TGTGCCAGCAGTGAAGGCCCGGTTGGGGGCCGGTCACCCCTCCACTTT. It encodes CASSEGPVGGRSPLHF. The gene calls are TRBV25-1 and TRBJ1-6; the D gene is possibly TRBD1 (6 bases). Germline CDR1 MGHDK, CDR2 SYGVNS. This CDR3 spans 16 amino acids. Between the trimmed V and J ends, which lost 2 bases and 10 bases, there was a span of 18 bases.